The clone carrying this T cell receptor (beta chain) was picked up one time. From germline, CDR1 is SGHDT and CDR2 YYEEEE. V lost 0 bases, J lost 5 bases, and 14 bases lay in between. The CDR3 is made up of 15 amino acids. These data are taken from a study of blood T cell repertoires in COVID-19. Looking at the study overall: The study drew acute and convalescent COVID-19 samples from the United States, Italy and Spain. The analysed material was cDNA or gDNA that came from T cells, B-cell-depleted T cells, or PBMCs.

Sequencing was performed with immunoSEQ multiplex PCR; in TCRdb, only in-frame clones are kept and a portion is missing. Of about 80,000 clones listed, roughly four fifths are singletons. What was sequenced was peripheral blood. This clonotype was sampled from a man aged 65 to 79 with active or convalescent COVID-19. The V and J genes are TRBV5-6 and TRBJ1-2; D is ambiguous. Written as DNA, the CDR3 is TGTGCCAGCAGCTTGGTGGATAACAGTCCTTATGGCTACACCTTC. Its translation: CASSLVDNSPYGYTF.